This T cell receptor beta chain was recorded in a study of T cells in Graves' hyperthyroidism and ophthalmopathy. This clonotype was observed a few times. Newly diagnosed patients aged 18 to 65 had hyperthyroidism of under 2 months' duration. It was RNA transcripts that yielded the amplified TCR beta CDR3 regions. Primed by the HTBI set, a first-round RT-PCR was run on the TCR CDR3. TCRdb analysed the multiplex PCR reads with MiXCR anew, one entry per CDR3 protein. The table includes hundreds of thousands of distinct CDR3 sequences, approximately 40% detected once. Germline CDR1 is MNHEY and CDR2 is SVGAGI. With 0 bases removed from V and 4 bases from J, the gap between germline ends came to 15 bases. The CDR3 covers 16 residues.

Sequenced sample: blood. The chain couples TRBV6-5 to TRBJ2-5; no clear D gene. The TCR was taken from a woman aged 40 to 55 with Graves' hyperthyroidism. CDR3 sequence: CASSYSFSGQGETQYF. The CDR3 DNA sequence: TGTGCCAGCAGTTACTCCTTTTCCGGGCAAGGAGAGACCCAGTACTTC.